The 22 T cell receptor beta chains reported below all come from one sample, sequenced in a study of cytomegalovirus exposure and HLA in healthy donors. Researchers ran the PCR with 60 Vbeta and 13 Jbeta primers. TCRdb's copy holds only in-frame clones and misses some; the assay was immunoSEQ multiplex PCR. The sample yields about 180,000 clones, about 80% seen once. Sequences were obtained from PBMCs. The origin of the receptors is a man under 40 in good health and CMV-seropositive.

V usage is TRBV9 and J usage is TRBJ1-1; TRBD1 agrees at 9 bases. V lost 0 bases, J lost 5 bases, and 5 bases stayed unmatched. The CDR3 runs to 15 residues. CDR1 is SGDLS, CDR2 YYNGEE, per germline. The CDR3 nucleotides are TGTGCCAGCAGCGTAGAGGGACAGGGAAGTACTGAAGCTTTCTTT. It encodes CASSVEGQGSTEAFF. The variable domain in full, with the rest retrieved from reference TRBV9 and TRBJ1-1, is DSGVTQTPKHLITATGQRVTLRCSPRSGDLSVYWYQQSLDQGLQFLIQYYNGEERAKGNILERFSAQQFPDLHSELNLSSLELGDSALYFCASSVEGQGSTEAFFGQGTRLTVV.

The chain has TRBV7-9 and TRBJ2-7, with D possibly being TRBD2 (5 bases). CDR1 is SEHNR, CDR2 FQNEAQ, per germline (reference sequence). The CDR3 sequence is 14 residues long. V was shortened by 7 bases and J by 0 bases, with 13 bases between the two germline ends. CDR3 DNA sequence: TGTGCCAGCACGACCGCGGGCCTCTCCTACGAGCAGTACTTC. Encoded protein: CASTTAGLSYEQYF.

DNA for the CDR3: TGTGCCAGCAGCGTAGAGCCAGGGCTGAGAGAAGCCCAGTACTTC. This encodes CASSVEPGLREAQYF. The chain recombines TRBV9 with TRBJ2-5; a possible D gene is TRBD1 (5 bases). There are 15 residues in the CDR3. The ends were cut back, 0 bases at V and 9 bases at J, with 18 bases in the middle. The germline gives CDR1 SGDLS, CDR2 YYNGEE.

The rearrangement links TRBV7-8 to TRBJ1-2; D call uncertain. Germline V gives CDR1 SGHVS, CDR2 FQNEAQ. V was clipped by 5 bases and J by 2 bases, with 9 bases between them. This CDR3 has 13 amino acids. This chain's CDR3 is CASSELKNYGYTF. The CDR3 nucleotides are TGTGCCAGCAGCGAACTGAAAAACTATGGCTACACCTTC.

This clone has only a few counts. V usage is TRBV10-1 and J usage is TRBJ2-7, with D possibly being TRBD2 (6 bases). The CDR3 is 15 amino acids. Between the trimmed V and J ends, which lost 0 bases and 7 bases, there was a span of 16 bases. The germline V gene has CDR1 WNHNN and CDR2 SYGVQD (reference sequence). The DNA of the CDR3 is TGCGCCAGCAGTGAGTCGCGGGATTCAAGAGGAGAGCAGTACTTC. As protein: CASSESRDSRGEQYF.

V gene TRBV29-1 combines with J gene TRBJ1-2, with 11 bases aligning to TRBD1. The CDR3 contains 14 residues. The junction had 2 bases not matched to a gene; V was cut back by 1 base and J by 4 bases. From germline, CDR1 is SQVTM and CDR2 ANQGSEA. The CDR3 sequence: CSVEGTGGGYGYTF. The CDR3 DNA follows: TGCAGCGTTGAAGGGACAGGGGGCGGCTATGGCTACACCTTC.

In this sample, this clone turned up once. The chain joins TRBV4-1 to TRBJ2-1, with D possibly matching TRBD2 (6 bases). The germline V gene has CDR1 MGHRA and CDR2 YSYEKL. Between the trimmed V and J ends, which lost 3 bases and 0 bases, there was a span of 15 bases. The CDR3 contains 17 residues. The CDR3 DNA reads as TGCGCCAGCAGCCAGTGGAAACGGGGGAGCTCCTACAATGAGCAGTTCTTC. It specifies CASSQWKRGSSYNEQFF.

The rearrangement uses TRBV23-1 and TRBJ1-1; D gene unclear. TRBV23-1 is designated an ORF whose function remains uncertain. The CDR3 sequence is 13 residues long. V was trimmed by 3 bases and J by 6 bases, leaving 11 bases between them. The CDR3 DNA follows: TGCGCCAGCAGTCATAGCGGGGAGGCTGAAGCTTTCTTT. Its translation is CASSHSGEAEAFF.

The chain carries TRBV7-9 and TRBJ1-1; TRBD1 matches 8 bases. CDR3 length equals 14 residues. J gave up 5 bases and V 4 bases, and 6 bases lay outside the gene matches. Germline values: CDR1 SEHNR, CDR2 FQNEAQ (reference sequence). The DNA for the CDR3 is TGTGCCAGCAGCTACGGACAGGGCTCGACTGAAGCTTTCTTT. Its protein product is CASSYGQGSTEAFF.

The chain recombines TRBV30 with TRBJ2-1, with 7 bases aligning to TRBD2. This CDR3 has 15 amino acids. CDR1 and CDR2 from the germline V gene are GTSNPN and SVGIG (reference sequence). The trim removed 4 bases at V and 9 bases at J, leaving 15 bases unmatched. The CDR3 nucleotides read TGTGCCTGGAAACCCGGAGCGGGATACCCCCCTGAGCAGTTCTTC. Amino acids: CAWKPGAGYPPEQFF.

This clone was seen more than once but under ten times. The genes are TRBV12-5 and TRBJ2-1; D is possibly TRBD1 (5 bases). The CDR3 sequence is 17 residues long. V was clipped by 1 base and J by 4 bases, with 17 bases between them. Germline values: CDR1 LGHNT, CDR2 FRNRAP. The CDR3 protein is CASGLEVIRGSYNEQFF. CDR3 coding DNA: TGTGCTAGTGGTTTGGAAGTGATAAGGGGTTCATACAATGAGCAGTTCTTC.

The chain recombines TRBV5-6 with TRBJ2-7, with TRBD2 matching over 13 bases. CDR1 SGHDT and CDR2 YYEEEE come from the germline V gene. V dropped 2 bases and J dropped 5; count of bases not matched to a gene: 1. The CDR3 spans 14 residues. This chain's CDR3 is CASSFGLAGDEQYF. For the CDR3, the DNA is TGTGCCAGCAGCTTCGGACTAGCGGGGGACGAGCAGTACTTC. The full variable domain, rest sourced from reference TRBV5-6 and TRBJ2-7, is DAGVTQSPTHLIKTRGQQVTLRCSPKSGHDTVSWYQQALGQGPQFIFQYYEEEERQRGNFPDRFSGHQFPNYSSELNVNALLLGDSALYLCASSFGLAGDEQYFGPGTRLTVT.

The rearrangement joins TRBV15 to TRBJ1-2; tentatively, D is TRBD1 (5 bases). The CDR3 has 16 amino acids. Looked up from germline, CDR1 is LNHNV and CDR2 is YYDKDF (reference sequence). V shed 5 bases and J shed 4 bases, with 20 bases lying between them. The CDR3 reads CATSRPEGLDGYGYTF. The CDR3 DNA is TGTGCCACCAGCCGACCGGAGGGGCTCGATGGCTATGGCTACACCTTC.

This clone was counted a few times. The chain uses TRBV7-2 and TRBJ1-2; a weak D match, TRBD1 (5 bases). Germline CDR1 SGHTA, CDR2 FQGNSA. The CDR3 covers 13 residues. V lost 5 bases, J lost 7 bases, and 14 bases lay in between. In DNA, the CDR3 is TGTGCCAGCAGCCCCGACAGACTGGGTGGCTACACCTTC. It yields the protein CASSPDRLGGYTF.

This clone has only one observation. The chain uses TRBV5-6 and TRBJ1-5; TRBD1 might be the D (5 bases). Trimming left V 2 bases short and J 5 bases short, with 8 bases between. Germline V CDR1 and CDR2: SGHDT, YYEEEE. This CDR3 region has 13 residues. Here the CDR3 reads CASSFGGDQPQHF. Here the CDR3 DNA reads TGTGCCAGCAGCTTCGGGGGGGATCAGCCCCAGCATTTT.

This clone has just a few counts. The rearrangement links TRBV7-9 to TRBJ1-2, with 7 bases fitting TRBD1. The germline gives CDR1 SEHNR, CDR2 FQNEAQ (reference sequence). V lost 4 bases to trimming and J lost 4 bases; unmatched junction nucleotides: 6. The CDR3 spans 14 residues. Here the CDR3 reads CASSYGDSTYGYTF. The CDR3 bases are TGTGCCAGCAGCTATGGGGACAGCACCTATGGCTACACCTTC.

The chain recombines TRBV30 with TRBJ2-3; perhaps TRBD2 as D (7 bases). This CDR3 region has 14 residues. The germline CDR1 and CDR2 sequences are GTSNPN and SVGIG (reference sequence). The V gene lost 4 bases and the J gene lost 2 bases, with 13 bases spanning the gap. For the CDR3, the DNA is TGTGCCTGGACGGTGGGGGGGCCCACAGATACGCAGTATTTT. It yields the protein CAWTVGGPTDTQYF.

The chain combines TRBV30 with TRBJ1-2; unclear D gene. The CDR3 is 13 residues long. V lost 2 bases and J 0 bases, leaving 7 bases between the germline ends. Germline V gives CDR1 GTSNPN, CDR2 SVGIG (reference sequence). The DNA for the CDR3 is TGTGCCTGGAGTCTCGCAGCTAACTATGGCTACACCTTC. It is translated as CAWSLAANYGYTF.

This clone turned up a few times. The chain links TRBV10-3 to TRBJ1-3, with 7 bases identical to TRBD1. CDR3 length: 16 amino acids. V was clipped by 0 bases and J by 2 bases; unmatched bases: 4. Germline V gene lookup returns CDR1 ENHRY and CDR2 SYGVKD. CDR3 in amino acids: CAISESRDRAGNTIYF. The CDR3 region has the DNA TGTGCCATCAGTGAGTCCCGAGACAGGGCTGGAAACACCATATATTTT.

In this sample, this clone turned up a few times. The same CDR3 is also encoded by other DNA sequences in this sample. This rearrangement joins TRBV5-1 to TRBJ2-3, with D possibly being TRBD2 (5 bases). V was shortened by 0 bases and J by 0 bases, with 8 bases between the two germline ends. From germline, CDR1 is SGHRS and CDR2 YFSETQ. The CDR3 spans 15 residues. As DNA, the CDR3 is TGCGCCAGCAGCTTGGCCGGAGGTAGCACAGATACGCAGTATTTT. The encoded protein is CASSLAGGSTDTQYF.

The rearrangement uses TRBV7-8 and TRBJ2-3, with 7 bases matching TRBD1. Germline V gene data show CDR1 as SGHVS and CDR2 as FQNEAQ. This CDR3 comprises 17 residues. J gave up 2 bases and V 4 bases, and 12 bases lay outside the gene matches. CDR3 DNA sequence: TGTGCCAGCAGCTCCGTCCTAGACAGGGACCTCACAGATACGCAGTATTTT. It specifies CASSSVLDRDLTDTQYF.

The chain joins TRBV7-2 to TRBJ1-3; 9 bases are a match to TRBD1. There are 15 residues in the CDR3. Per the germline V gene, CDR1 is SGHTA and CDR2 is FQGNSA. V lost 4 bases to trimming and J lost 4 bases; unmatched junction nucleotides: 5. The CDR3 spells CASSSWGTGGNTIYF. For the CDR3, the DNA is TGTGCCAGCAGCTCGTGGGGGACAGGGGGAAACACCATATATTTT.